Listed here are 18 T cell receptor beta chains from one sample, sequenced in a study of blood T cells in healthy people across ages. A sample-barcoded 5' primer and a J-beta primer mix were used in a second PCR of roughly 6 to 11 cycles. One entry per CDR3 protein, called by TCRdb with MiXCR from the 5' RACE reads. The repertoire has roughly 900,000 distinct CDR3 sequences, more than 25% of them found once; the top ten carry around a sixth. Source material: blood. The receptors were sampled from a woman older than 75 in good health.

The rearrangement uses TRBV6-5 and TRBJ1-3, with D perhaps matching TRBD1 (5 bases). Germline V CDR1 and CDR2: MNHEY, SVGAGI. The CDR3 covers 15 residues. V was clipped by 7 bases and J by 5 bases, with 18 bases between them. The CDR3 region is CASTGSQTGRNTIYF. CDR3 bases: TGTGCCAGCACTGGGAGTCAAACGGGACGAAACACCATATATTTT.

This clonotype appeared a few times. A much larger clone differs from this one at a single base, so this may be a read error. This chain uses TRBV5-1 with TRBJ2-7, with a tentative D call TRBD2 (6 bases). CDR3 length: 14 amino acids. Germline V gene sequence: CDR1 SGHRS, CDR2 YFSETQ. V lost 5 bases to trimming and J lost 4 bases, with 16 bases between them. The CDR3 nucleotides read TGCGCCAGCAGTGTCAGGCGGGGTAATTACGAGCAGTACTTC. Encoded protein: CASSVRRGNYEQYF.

The rearrangement uses TRBV7-9 and TRBJ2-1; 7 nucleotides agree with TRBD2. Losses at the gene ends were 1 base for V and 8 bases for J; bases not matched to a gene: 8. The V gene's germline CDR1 is SEHNR and CDR2 FQNEAQ (reference sequence). The CDR3 consists of 15 residues. The CDR3 region has the DNA TGTGCCAGCAGCTTAGTCCAGACTAGCCTGGATGAGCAGTTCTTC. It yields the protein CASSLVQTSLDEQFF.

This clonotype was counted many times. The V gene is TRBV18, the J gene TRBJ2-7; perhaps TRBD2 as D (5 bases). From germline, CDR1 is KGHSH and CDR2 LQKENI. The CDR3 has 13 residues. The germline V and J ends were trimmed by 8 bases and 4 bases, with 15 bases remaining between them. The DNA for the CDR3 is TGTGCCAGCAGTCCCCCGGGGTCTTACGAGCAGTACTTC. Protein product: CASSPPGSYEQYF. Full variable domain (remainder filled in from reference TRBV18 and TRBJ2-7): NAGVMQNPRHLVRRRGQEARLRCSPMKGHSHVYWYRQLPEEGLKFMVYLQKENIIDESGMPKERFSAEFPKEGPSILRIQQVVRGDSAAYFCASSPPGSYEQYFGPGTRLTVT.

This clonotype was recorded many times. The chain is built from TRBV6-2 or TRBV6-3 and TRBJ2-1; TRBD2 matches at 8 bases. The V gene end was trimmed by 4 bases and the J gene end by 4 bases; junction bases not matched to a gene: 6. The germline CDR1 and CDR2 sequences are MNHEY and SVGEGT. The CDR3 contains 15 residues. CDR3 sequence reads: CASSWERGLYNEQFF. The DNA of the CDR3 is TGTGCCAGCAGTTGGGAGCGGGGGCTTTACAATGAGCAGTTCTTC.

This chain uses TRBV24-1 with TRBJ2-2; D ambiguous. Per the germline V gene, CDR1 is KGHDR and CDR2 is SFDVKD. Trimming shortened V by 8 bases and J by 0 bases, and 6 bases separated the two germline ends. The CDR3 sequence is 13 residues long. Written as DNA, the CDR3 is TGTGCCACCACGGCGGCGAACACCGGGGAGCTGTTTTTT. Protein sequence: CATTAANTGELFF.

This chain connects TRBV30 to TRBJ2-3; D perhaps matches TRBD1 (5 bases). CDR1 and CDR2 from the germline V gene are GTSNPN and SVGIG (reference sequence). The CDR3 length is 15 residues. Trimming cost V 0 bases and J 0 bases, with 10 bases left between them. The CDR3 reads CAWSVTGHSTDTQYF. The CDR3 DNA follows: TGTGCCTGGAGTGTTACTGGACACAGCACAGATACGCAGTATTTT. Using reference TRBV30 and TRBJ2-3 for the parts outside the CDR3, the full variable domain is SQTIHQWPATLVQPVGSPLSLECTVEGTSNPNLYWYRQAAGRGLQLLFYSVGIGQISSEVPQNLSASRPQDRQFILSSKKLLLSDSGFYLCAWSVTGHSTDTQYFGPGTRLTVL.

This clonotype was picked up a small number of times. This may arise from a read error, as a much more abundant clone is one base away. The V gene is TRBV4-3, the J gene TRBJ2-3; D possibly matches TRBD1 or TRBD2 (6 bases each). Germline V gene sequence: CDR1 LGHNA, CDR2 YSLEER. V was pared by 0 bases and J by 10 bases, with 17 bases between. The CDR3 has 15 amino acids. The CDR3 DNA reads as TGCGCCAGCAGCCAAGACGTAACGGGGGCGGATGCGCAGTATTTT. It codes for CASSQDVTGADAQYF.

A remark on this clonotype: At one boundary the junction diverges from the germline segment, which might be a read error. The chain couples TRBV5-1 to TRBJ1-6, with 8 bases that match TRBD1. CDR3 length: 14 residues. Germline CDR1 reads SGHRS; CDR2 reads YFSETQ. The CDR3 DNA is TGCGCCAACAGCTTCGGACAGGGAGGATCACCCCTCCACTTT. Translated: CANSFGQGGSPLHF.

This clonotype was seen at least ten times. This chain joins TRBV6-2 or TRBV6-3 and TRBJ2-1; unclear D gene. Trimming shortened V by 0 bases and J by 10 bases, and 7 bases separated the two germline ends. Germline V CDR1 and CDR2: MNHEY, SVGEGT. This CDR3 region has 12 residues. The CDR3 coding sequence is TGTGCCAGCAGTTACTCGTCGCACGAGCAGTTCTTC. Translation: CASSYSSHEQFF.

To note about this clonotype: A read error is possible here, since a much larger clone lies one base away. V is TRBV5-1 and J is TRBJ2-7; 8 positions match TRBD1. The germline gives CDR1 SGHRS, CDR2 YFSETQ. The CDR3 contains 14 residues. CDR3 sequence reads: CAGSQRQGPNEQYF. CDR3 in DNA: TGCGCCGGCAGCCAGAGACAGGGGCCGAACGAGCAGTACTTC.

This clonotype was detected a few times. One end of the junction does not line up with germline, which may come from a read error. The rearrangement links TRBV7-6 to TRBJ2-5; TRBD2 matches at 10 bases. The CDR3 extends over 15 amino acids. CDR1 and CDR2 (germline): SGHVS, FNYEAQ. CDR3 region: CAGSLGLAGVETQYF. The DNA for the CDR3 is TGTGCCGGCAGCTTAGGGCTAGCGGGGGTAGAGACCCAGTACTTC.

Comments on this clonotype: A much larger clone lies one base from this, so it may be a read error. The chain combines TRBV7-7 with TRBJ2-7; D might be TRBD1 (5 bases). The CDR3 has 14 amino acids. From germline, CDR1 is SSHAT and CDR2 FNYEAQ (reference sequence). The CDR3 DNA reads as TGTGCTAGCAGCTTAAGAAGTCAGGGCTGCGAGCAGTACTTC. This sequence encodes CASSLRSQGCEQYF.

CDR3 coding DNA: TGTGCCAGCCCGAGTGAGCGGCGGGGCTACACCTTC. Protein sequence: CASPSERRGYTF. V usage is TRBV2 and J usage is TRBJ1-2; D is unclear. CDR3 length equals 12 residues. Trimming cost V 8 bases and J 8 bases, with 15 bases left between them. Germline V gene data show CDR1 as SNHLY and CDR2 as FYNNEI.

The V call is TRBV6-2 or TRBV6-3, the J call TRBJ2-3; TRBD2 aligns across 13 bases. J lost 5 bases, V lost 6 bases, and 8 bases had no gene match. This CDR3 spans 16 amino acids. Looked up from germline, CDR1 is MNHEY and CDR2 is SVGEGT. The DNA of the CDR3 is TGTGCCAGCAGACGTGGGACTAGCGGGGTTATAGATACGCAGTATTTT. Its protein is CASRRGTSGVIDTQYF.

V gene TRBV4-2 combines with J gene TRBJ2-7; 7 positions agree with TRBD2. Germline values: CDR1 LGHNA, CDR2 YNFKEQ. The CDR3 is made up of 16 amino acids. V shed 4 bases, J shed 2 bases, and the junction held 11 bases outside the gene matches. CDR3 nucleotide sequence: TGTGCCAGCAGCCTAACCCCCGGGGGGTTCGCCTACGAGCAGTACTTC. Translated: CASSLTPGGFAYEQYF.

In the case of this clonotype: A much larger clone differs by one base, so this may be a read error. The rearrangement joins TRBV5-1 to TRBJ2-3; possibly TRBD1 for D (5 bases). Trimming removed 0 bases from V and 5 bases from J, with 13 bases in between. Looked up from germline, CDR1 is SGHRS and CDR2 is YFSETQ. The CDR3 has 15 amino acids. CDR3 coding DNA: TGCGCCAGCAGCTTGGGTTTAGGGCAGGGAGATACGCAGTATTTT. This translates into CASSLGLGQGDTQYF.

About this clonotype itself: Since a much larger clone is just one base distant, this may be a read error. V usage is TRBV5-1 and J usage is TRBJ2-4; tentatively, D is TRBD1 or TRBD2 (5 bases each). The assigned J gene may be wrong: the sequence end matches TRBJ2-7 better. The CDR3 has 15 residues. CDR1 is SGHRS and CDR2 is YFSETQ in the germline V gene. CDR3 nucleotide sequence: TGCGCCAGCAGCCCCGATCCGGGACGGTTCTGCGAGCAGTACTTC. Translated, it gives CASSPDPGRFCEQYF.